Below, 27 T cell receptor beta chains from the same sample are listed, as sequenced in a study of T cells in Graves' hyperthyroidism and ophthalmopathy. The TCR beta CDR3 regions underwent amplification using RNA transcripts as the source. First-round RT-PCR with HTBI primers amplified the TCR CDR3 region. TCRdb re-derived calls from the multiplex PCR reads in MiXCR, one entry per CDR3 protein. The sample lists 480,000 or so distinct CDR3 sequences; 46% were seen once. Sequenced: peripheral blood or thyroid tissue (not recorded which). The receptors come from an adult woman with Graves' disease, either hyperthyroidism or ophthalmopathy (not recorded which).

The rearrangement uses TRBV10-1 and TRBJ2-1, with 9 bases aligning to TRBD2. V trimming: 0 bases; J trimming: 7 bases; junction bases outside the gene matches: 7. CDR3 length: 16 amino acids. Germline assignment: CDR1 WNHNN and CDR2 SYGVQD (reference sequence). The CDR3 nucleotides read TGCGCCAGCAGTGAGTCTGGCCTAGCGGGAAAAAATGAGCAGTTCTTC. It encodes CASSESGLAGKNEQFF.

This chain uses TRBV5-5 with TRBJ1-1, with D uncertain. V was pared by 4 bases and J by 8 bases, with 12 bases between. The length of the CDR3 is 12 residues. Germline lookup yields CDR1 SGHKS and CDR2 YYEKEE (reference sequence). As DNA, the CDR3 is TGTGCCAGCAGCCTCGGGGAGTTAGAAGCTTTCTTT. This encodes CASSLGELEAFF. Complete variable domain (other parts from reference TRBV5-5 and TRBJ1-1): DAGVTQSPTHLIKTRGQQVTLRCSPISGHKSVSWYQQVLGQGPQFIFQYYEKEERGRGNFPDRFSARQFPNYSSELNVNALLLGDSALYLCASSLGELEAFFGQGTRLTVV.

The chain has TRBV19 and TRBJ1-2, with no clear D. Germline lookup yields CDR1 LNHDA and CDR2 SQIVND (reference sequence). The ends were cut back, 9 bases at V and 2 bases at J, with 13 bases in the middle. The CDR3 covers 13 residues. CDR3 sequence: CASANPTNYGYTF. Here the CDR3 DNA reads TGTGCCAGCGCGAACCCCACGAACTATGGCTACACCTTC.

The chain uses TRBV15 and TRBJ1-1; D call uncertain. CDR3 size: 13 residues. The V and J ends lost 8 bases and 1 base respectively, with 11 bases between them. Per germline, CDR1 LNHNV and CDR2 YYDKDF (reference sequence). The CDR3 here is CATGQRENTEAFF. CDR3 DNA sequence: TGTGCCACCGGCCAAAGGGAGAACACTGAAGCTTTCTTT.

This clonotype has only a few counts. The chain uses TRBV10-3 and TRBJ2-5; TRBD1 aligns across 9 bases. V lost 10 bases, J lost 5 bases, and 5 bases stayed unmatched. Germline lookup yields CDR1 ENHRY and CDR2 SYGVKD. This CDR3 has 12 amino acids. The CDR3 nucleotides are TGTGCCACACAGGGGGCGGGGGAGACCCAGTACTTC. It yields the protein CATQGAGETQYF.

The chain joins TRBV11-2 to TRBJ2-7; 9 nucleotides align to TRBD2. The trim removed 5 bases at V and 7 bases at J, leaving 12 bases unmatched. CDR1 and CDR2 (germline): SGHAT, FQNNGV. The CDR3 loop spans 15 amino acids. In nucleotides, the CDR3 is TGTGCCAGCAGCCTCCTGGGCGGGAGGGCCGGTGAGCAGTACTTC. Protein sequence: CASSLLGGRAGEQYF.

A few counts support this clonotype. V gene TRBV5-4 combines with J gene TRBJ1-1; 7 bases map to TRBD1. Germline-derived CDR1 and CDR2 are SGHNT and YYREEE (reference sequence). This CDR3 is 15 amino acids long. The J segment lost 0 bases and the V segment lost 10 bases, leaving 12 bases of the junction unmatched. The CDR3 region has the DNA TGTGCCGGCCTTTTCAGGGGGGGGATGAACACTGAAGCTTTCTTT. It translates to CAGLFRGGMNTEAFF.

Regarding this clonotype: One end of the junction does not line up with germline, which may come from a read error. The gene calls are TRBV28 and TRBJ1-4, with D maybe TRBD1 (5 bases). The CDR3 spans 15 residues. Germline V gives CDR1 MDHEN, CDR2 SYDVKM. The CDR3 sequence is CANSFWGASNEKLFF. The CDR3 bases are TGTGCCAACAGTTTCTGGGGCGCCTCTAATGAAAAACTGTTTTTT.

This clonotype has just a few counts. This chain links TRBV5-1 with TRBJ1-6; TRBD1 aligns across 7 bases. CDR1 and CDR2 from the germline V gene are SGHRS and YFSETQ. V lost 0 bases to trimming and J lost 7 bases; unmatched junction nucleotides: 4. The CDR3 consists of 15 residues. Written as DNA, the CDR3 is TGCGCCAGCAGCTTGGAGGGGACAGAGAATTCACCCCTCCACTTT. As protein: CASSLEGTENSPLHF.

The CDR3 sequence is CASSSPMTTNEKLFF. The CDR3 DNA is TGTGCCAGCAGTTCCCCGATGACAACTAATGAAAAACTGTTTTTT. The chain is built from TRBV28 and TRBJ1-4, with D uncertain. Germline loops: CDR1 MDHEN, CDR2 SYDVKM. With 4 bases removed from V and 0 bases from J, the gap between germline ends came to 9 bases. This CDR3 region has 15 residues.

V is TRBV7-9 and J is TRBJ2-2; 8 nucleotides align to TRBD2. V dropped 4 bases and J dropped 0; count of bases not matched to a gene: 4. This CDR3 spans 16 amino acids. Germline CDR1 reads SEHNR; CDR2 reads FQNEAQ (reference sequence). CDR3 loop: CASSSLGLANTGELFF. CDR3 DNA sequence: TGTGCCAGCAGCTCCCTGGGACTAGCGAACACCGGGGAGCTGTTTTTT.

This clonotype was recorded at least ten times. J is TRBJ2-1 and V is TRBV10-1; D perhaps matches TRBD2 (5 bases). V was trimmed by 4 bases and J by 9 bases, leaving 16 bases between them. In germline, CDR1 is WNHNN, CDR2 SYGVQD (reference sequence). The CDR3 loop spans 14 amino acids. DNA for the CDR3: TGCGCCAGCAGTGCTTCCTTGACTACTCGTGAGCAGTTCTTC. It encodes CASSASLTTREQFF.

V gene TRBV19 combines with J gene TRBJ1-2, with D possibly being TRBD1 (5 bases). The CDR3 consists of 15 residues. The V and J ends lost 1 base and 3 bases respectively, with 12 bases between them. Germline assignment: CDR1 LNHDA and CDR2 SQIVND (reference sequence). The CDR3 is CASSIVEGTYYGYTF. In DNA, the CDR3 is TGTGCCAGTAGTATAGTGGAGGGGACGTACTATGGCTACACCTTC.

This rearrangement joins TRBV20-1 to TRBJ2-2; no reliable D call. V lost 3 bases, J lost 0 bases, and 20 bases lay in between. The CDR3 is 18 residues long. Germline V gene sequence: CDR1 DFQATT, CDR2 SNEGSKA (reference sequence). In nucleotides, the CDR3 is TGCAGTGCTAGTGGGTGGGAAGGGCCGTCTCCGAACACCGGGGAGCTGTTTTTT. Translated, it gives CSASGWEGPSPNTGELFF.

This clonotype was seen only a few times. The V and J genes are TRBV15 and TRBJ2-7; 8 nucleotides align to TRBD1. This CDR3 spans 14 amino acids. V trimming: 4 bases; J trimming: 2 bases; junction bases outside the gene matches: 4. Germline CDR1 reads LNHNV; CDR2 reads YYDKDF (reference sequence). In DNA, the CDR3 is TGTGCCACCAGCACCAGGACAGGGCCCTACGAGCAGTACTTC. Translation gives CATSTRTGPYEQYF.

This chain connects TRBV10-3 to TRBJ1-5; D unresolved. Looked up from germline, CDR1 is ENHRY and CDR2 is SYGVKD. The V gene lost 4 bases and the J gene lost 7 bases, with 17 bases spanning the gap. The CDR3 sequence is 15 residues long. Written as DNA, the CDR3 is TGTGCCATCAGTGTGGACCGGGAGGGCATACAGCCCCAGCATTTT. Protein product: CAISVDREGIQPQHF.

With respect to this clonotype: Being one base from a much bigger clone, this may be a read error. V gene TRBV5-1 combines with J gene TRBJ1-1, with 8 nucleotides matching TRBD1. The CDR3 sequence is 14 residues long. CDR1 SGHRS and CDR2 YFSETQ come from the germline V gene. The CDR3 DNA sequence: TGCGCCAGCAGCCCGCAGGGGGCGCTCACTGAATCTTTCTTT. Protein: CASSPQGALTESFF. Full variable domain (remainder filled in from reference TRBV5-1 and TRBJ1-1): KAGVTQTPRYLIKTRGQQVTLSCSPISGHRSVSWYQQTPGQGLQFLFEYFSETQRNKGNFPGRFSGRQFSNSRSEMNVSTLELGDSALYLCASSPQGALTESFFGQGTRLTVV.

This clonotype was observed at least ten times. The chain links TRBV19 to TRBJ1-1, with TRBD1 matching 9 bases. This CDR3 region has 15 residues. The V gene's germline CDR1 is LNHDA and CDR2 SQIVND (reference sequence). The V segment lost 9 bases and the J segment 4 bases; nucleotides outside the gene matches: 12. DNA of the CDR3: TGTGCCAGCAAGAGGGACAGGGCAGAAAGCACTGAAGCTTTCTTT. It encodes CASKRDRAESTEAFF.

This clonotype was recorded at least ten times. The gene calls are TRBV5-6 and TRBJ2-5; maybe TRBD2 (6 bases). The CDR3 extends over 15 amino acids. Germline V gene lookup returns CDR1 SGHDT and CDR2 YYEEEE. Trimming removed 0 bases at V and 4 bases at J, with 13 bases between. The CDR3 nucleotides read TGTGCCAGCAGCTTGGCGGGGGTCAGTGGAGAGACCCAGTACTTC. It is translated as CASSLAGVSGETQYF.

This clonotype has ten or more counts. The chain employs TRBV25-1 and TRBJ1-4; 9 nucleotides align to TRBD1. There are 14 residues in the CDR3. Per the germline V gene, CDR1 is MGHDK and CDR2 is SYGVNS. J gave up 7 bases and V 3 bases, and 3 bases lay outside the gene matches. CDR3 protein: CASSDNRGREKLFF. CDR3 nucleotides: TGTGCCAGCAGTGATAACAGGGGGCGTGAAAAACTGTTTTTT.

This clonotype has at least ten counts. The chain has TRBV12-3 or TRBV12-4 and TRBJ1-2; possible D gene TRBD1, 5 bases. Trimming pared 5 bases from V and 4 bases from J, leaving 20 bases between. The CDR3 extends over 16 amino acids. The CDR3, as DNA: TGTGCCAGCAGTCCCCCGGAGAAGTACAGGACCTATGGCTACACCTTC. The encoded protein is CASSPPEKYRTYGYTF.

This clonotype has a count of ten or more. The V and J genes are TRBV20-1 and TRBJ1-4, with D tentatively TRBD1 (5 bases). In germline, CDR1 is DFQATT, CDR2 SNEGSKA (reference sequence). V lost 0 bases to trimming and J lost 7 bases, with 15 bases between them. The CDR3 length is 15 residues. CDR3 nucleotides: TGCAGTGCTAGAGATACCCAGGGTTTGGGTGAAAAACTGTTTTTT. The encoded protein is CSARDTQGLGEKLFF.

This clonotype was counted ten times or more. The chain joins TRBV20-1 to TRBJ1-1; no definite D call. Per the germline V gene, CDR1 is DFQATT and CDR2 is SNEGSKA (reference sequence). V dropped 6 bases and J dropped 0 bases, with 14 bases sitting between them. The CDR3 runs 14 residues. CDR3 DNA sequence: TGCAGTGCATCCGCTTTTACAGTGAACACTGAAGCTTTCTTT. As protein: CSASAFTVNTEAFF.

This clonotype was observed many times. This chain joins TRBV10-1 and TRBJ2-7; D gene ambiguous. V was shortened by 3 bases and J by 0 bases, with 12 bases between the two germline ends. The CDR3 runs to 15 residues. Germline lookup yields CDR1 WNHNN and CDR2 SYGVQD (reference sequence). As DNA, the CDR3 is TGCGCCAGCAGTGACTCGGCAGGAGACTCCTACGAGCAGTACTTC. Its translation: CASSDSAGDSYEQYF.

Many counts were recorded for this clonotype. The V and J genes are TRBV6-6 and TRBJ2-7; TRBD1 matches 9 bases. Unmatched junction bases numbered 5, after V lost 5 bases and J lost 0 bases. CDR3 length equals 15 residues. Germline V gene lookup returns CDR1 MNHNY and CDR2 SVGAGI (reference sequence). Written as DNA, the CDR3 is TGTGCCAGCAGTGACCCGGGACAGGGCTCCTACGAGCAGTACTTC. Its protein is CASSDPGQGSYEQYF.

This clonotype was detected a few times. This clone may be a read error of a much larger clone one base away. V is TRBV2 and J is TRBJ1-2; possible D gene TRBD1, 6 bases. The CDR3 consists of 13 residues. Germline-derived CDR1 and CDR2 are SNHLY and FYNNEI. In nucleotides, the CDR3 is TGTGCCGGCAGTGAAGGGACAATGTACGGCTACACCTTC. This encodes CAGSEGTMYGYTF. The variable domain in full, with the rest retrieved from reference TRBV2 and TRBJ1-2, is EPEVTQTPSHQVTQMGQEVILRCVPISNHLYFYWYRQILGQKVEFLVSFYNNEISEKSEIFDDQFSVERPDGSNFTLKIRSTKLEDSAMYFCAGSEGTMYGYTFGSGTRLTVV.

This clonotype was picked up a small number of times. The chain couples TRBV29-1 to TRBJ2-4, with 9 bases aligning to TRBD1. This CDR3 is 13 amino acids long. The trim removed 7 bases at V and 8 bases at J, leaving 9 bases unmatched. Germline assignment: CDR1 SQVTM and CDR2 ANQGSEA. CDR3 nucleotides: TGCAGCGCGAGGGTACAGGGGGCTTACATTCAGTACTTC. Its protein product is CSARVQGAYIQYF.